This T cell receptor (beta chain) was observed in a study of T cells in Graves' hyperthyroidism and ophthalmopathy. In this sample, this clonotype turned up many times. Based on clinical symptoms, serum thyroxine and TRAb, thyroid ultrasound and orbital computed tomography, diagnoses were reached. Using RNA transcripts as the source, TCR beta CDR3 regions were amplified. The TCR CDR3 first-round RT-PCR relied on the HTBI primer set. Each CDR3 protein gets one entry after TCRdb re-called the multiplex PCR reads with MiXCR. The sample lists 360,000 or so distinct CDR3 sequences; 15% to 20% were seen once. There are 16 residues in the CDR3. V was cut by 0 bases and J by 1 base, with 12 bases left in between. Germline V gene sequence: CDR1 MNHEY, CDR2 SVGAGI.

V is TRBV6-5 and J is TRBJ1-1; a weak D match, TRBD1 (5 bases). Sequencing was carried out using blood. The origin of this receptor is a woman aged 40 to 49 with Graves' ophthalmopathy. DNA of the CDR3: TGTGCCAGCAGTTACTCGGTTTCACAGGAGAACACTGAAGCTTTCTTT. It specifies CASSYSVSQENTEAFF.